This is a list of T cell receptor beta chains from one sample in a study of control samples from healthy donors and cancer patients. Clones were sequenced by immunoSEQ multiplex PCR, and TCRdb holds only the in-frame ones, with some missing. The data show 90,000 to 150,000 clones, more than 75% seen once. Specimen: blood. The receptor source for this set is a man younger than 45 in good health. The CDR3 runs from the conserved cysteine through the conserved F or W. The D gene is left open where the match is weak. Some rows have no size entry. The others give once, few or many, or a class for an expanded clone.

j_gene | v_gene | d_gene | abundance | CDR3aa | CDR3nt
TRBJ1-1 | TRBV5-1 | NA | NA | CASSILGDTEAFF | TGCGCCAGCAGCATCCTCGGGGACACTGAAGCTTTCTTT
TRBJ1-6 | TRBV7-2 | NA | NA | CASSSGSGGRALHF | TGTGCCAGCAGCTCAGGATCGGGGGGCCGGGCCCTCCACTTT
TRBJ1-4 | TRBV6-6 | NA | NA | CASSSSGSGEKLFF | TGTGCCAGCAGTTCCTCGGGGTCCGGCGAAAAACTGTTTTTT
TRBJ2-1 | TRBV3-1/TRBV3-2 | NA | NA | CASSSLGVGEQFF | TGTGCCAGCAGCTCGTTAGGGGTTGGTGAGCAGTTCTTC
TRBJ1-1 | TRBV6-1 | TRBD1 | NA | CASSDTGGTEAFF | TGTGCCAGCAGTGATACAGGGGGCACTGAAGCTTTCTTT
TRBJ1-2 | TRBV7-8 | NA | NA | CASSPQGGESGYTF | TGTGCCAGCAGCCCCCAAGGAGGGGAATCTGGCTACACCTTC
TRBJ1-1 | TRBV28 | NA | NA | CASSSPGVTEAFF | TGTGCCAGCAGTTCCCCAGGGGTCACTGAAGCTTTCTTT
TRBJ1-4 | TRBV28 | NA | NA | CASSLWGSEDKKLFF | TGTGCCAGCAGTTTATGGGGGAGTGAAGACAAAAAACTGTTTTTT
TRBJ1-6 | TRBV3-1/TRBV3-2 | TRBD1 | few | CASSFTGESSPLHF | TGTGCCAGCAGTTTTACAGGGGAGTCATCACCCCTCCACTTT
TRBJ2-2 | TRBV10-3 | NA | NA | CAITSAPGPHTGELFF | TGTGCCATCACCTCCGCCCCGGGGCCCCACACCGGGGAGCTGTTTTTT
TRBJ1-2 | TRBV7-2 | NA | NA | CASSLTPGDNYGYTF | TGTGCCAGCAGCTTAACCCCGGGAGATAACTATGGCTACACCTTC
TRBJ1-6 | TRBV28 | NA | NA | CASRGLGNSPLHF | TGTGCCAGCAGGGGGCTGGGCAATTCACCCCTCCACTTT
TRBJ1-2 | TRBV2 | NA | NA | CASSERAWSGGYTF | TGTGCCAGCAGTGAACGAGCGTGGTCTGGTGGCTACACCTTC
TRBJ2-7 | TRBV10-1 | TRBD1 | once | CASSRGLPPYEQYF | TGCGCCAGCAGTAGGGGGCTACCTCCCTACGAGCAGTACTTC
TRBJ2-1 | TRBV5-6 | TRBD2 | NA | CASSRTSGGRNEQFF | TGTGCCAGCAGCCGGACTAGCGGGGGTAGGAATGAGCAGTTCTTC
TRBJ2-5 | TRBV30 | TRBD2 | NA | CAWSKGLGEETQYF | TGTGCCTGGAGTAAGGGACTAGGTGAAGAGACCCAGTACTTC
TRBJ1-3 | TRBV7-6 | NA | NA | CASSLGTGDTIYF | TGTGCCAGCAGCTTAGGAACGGGAGACACCATATATTTT
TRBJ1-5 | TRBV4-1 | TRBD1 | NA | CASSQVTGGQPQHF | TGCGCCAGCAGCCAAGTTACAGGGGGGCAGCCCCAGCATTTT
TRBJ1-2 | TRBV4-2 | TRBD1 | NA | CASSQLTGRNGYTF | TGTGCCAGCAGCCAACTGACAGGGCGCAATGGCTACACCTTC
TRBJ2-6 | TRBV6-6 | NA | NA | CASSHFGAPRGANVLTF | TGTGCCAGCAGTCATTTTGGGGCACCAAGGGGGGCCAACGTCCTGACTTTC
TRBJ2-1 | TRBV12-3/TRBV12-4 | NA | once | CASSEDNRNEQFF | TGTGCCAGCAGTGAGGACAACCGCAATGAGCAGTTCTTC
TRBJ2-2 | TRBV10-3 | NA | NA | CAAALNTGELFF | TGTGCCGCGGCCCTGAACACCGGGGAGCTGTTTTTT
TRBJ1-1 | TRBV29-1 | TRBD1 | NA | CSALRGENTEAFF | TGCAGCGCCCTCAGGGGGGAGAACACTGAAGCTTTCTTT
TRBJ2-7 | TRBV7-9 | NA | NA | CASSLGETEQYF | TGTGCCAGCAGCTTAGGCGAGACCGAGCAGTACTTC
TRBJ2-2 | TRBV19 | NA | NA | CASSIQEVFAGELFF | TGTGCCAGTAGTATTCAAGAGGTTTTCGCCGGGGAGCTGTTTTTT
TRBJ1-4 | TRBV14 | NA | NA | CASSQVRGPNEKLFF | TGTGCCAGCAGCCAAGTAAGGGGCCCTAATGAAAAACTGTTTTTT
TRBJ1-2 | TRBV10-3 | NA | NA | CAIKGQAANYGYTF | TGTGCCATCAAAGGACAAGCTGCTAACTATGGCTACACCTTC
TRBJ2-2 | TRBV10-2 | NA | NA | CASSGPVGVNTGELFF | TGCGCCAGCAGTGGCCCCGTTGGGGTGAACACCGGGGAGCTGTTTTTT
TRBJ2-3 | TRBV12-3/TRBV12-4 | NA | NA | CASSFGPDTQYF | TGTGCCAGCAGTTTCGGGCCAGATACGCAGTATTTT
TRBJ1-3 | TRBV30 | NA | NA | CAWREITSGNTIYF | TGTGCCTGGAGGGAGATCACCTCTGGAAACACCATATATTTT
TRBJ2-1 | TRBV6-5 | TRBD2 | NA | CASLTSGGTNEQFF | TGTGCCAGCCTGACTAGCGGGGGGACCAATGAGCAGTTCTTC
TRBJ2-3 | TRBV5-4 | TRBD2 | NA | CASSLGSLAGGTDTQYF | TGTGCCAGCAGCTTGGGGTCATTAGCGGGGGGCACAGATACGCAGTATTTT
TRBJ1-1 | TRBV18 | TRBD1 | NA | CASSPTTGSNTEAFF | TGTGCCAGCTCACCGACGACAGGGTCGAACACTGAAGCTTTCTTT
TRBJ2-1 | TRBV11-2 | NA | NA | CASSSQGGYEQFF | TGTGCCAGCAGCTCCCAGGGCGGCTATGAGCAGTTCTTC
TRBJ2-2 | TRBV24-1 | TRBD1 | NA | CATSDLDRAGELFF | TGTGCCACCAGTGATTTAGACAGGGCCGGGGAGCTGTTTTTT
TRBJ1-2 | TRBV10-3 | NA | NA | CAISDRTNYGYTF | TGTGCCATCAGTGACAGAACTAACTATGGCTACACCTTC
TRBJ2-5 | TRBV24-1 | NA | NA | CATSDVGPPETQYF | TGTGCCACCAGTGATGTGGGGCCGCCTGAGACCCAGTACTTC
TRBJ1-6 | TRBV6-1 | TRBD1 | NA | CASSEWGQANSPLHF | TGTGCCAGCAGTGAGTGGGGACAGGCTAATTCACCCCTCCACTTT
TRBJ1-5 | TRBV19 | NA | NA | CASMGRGSEQPQHF | TGTGCCAGTATGGGCAGGGGATCAGAGCAGCCCCAGCATTTT
TRBJ2-1 | TRBV11-3 | NA | NA | CASSPARAAVYNEQFF | TGTGCCAGCAGCCCCGCCCGGGCTGCGGTCTACAATGAGCAGTTCTTC
TRBJ2-2 | TRBV7-8 | NA | NA | CASSLDERTGGELFF | TGTGCCAGCAGCTTGGATGAGAGAACAGGCGGGGAGCTGTTTTTT
TRBJ1-1 | TRBV19 | NA | NA | CASITHSGNTEAFF | TGTGCCAGTATAACCCATTCGGGTAACACTGAAGCTTTCTTT
TRBJ1-3 | TRBV30 | NA | NA | CAWSPYSSSGNTIYF | TGTGCCTGGAGTCCATACTCGAGCTCTGGAAACACCATATATTTT
TRBJ2-1 | TRBV7-3 | NA | NA | CARILYNEQFF | TGTGCCAGAATATTATACAATGAGCAGTTCTTC
TRBJ1-1 | TRBV10-2 | TRBD1 | NA | CAISQGDEAFF | TGCGCCATCTCTCAGGGGGATGAAGCTTTCTTT
TRBJ1-1 | TRBV29-1 | NA | NA | CSVEDRDGTMNTEAFF | TGCAGCGTTGAAGATCGGGACGGAACCATGAACACTGAAGCTTTCTTT
TRBJ1-5 | TRBV6-6 | NA | NA | CASSYRAGDQPQHF | TGTGCCAGCAGTTACAGGGCAGGGGACCAGCCCCAGCATTTT
TRBJ1-5 | TRBV2 | NA | NA | CASSGTDQPQHF | TGTGCCAGCAGTGGGACAGATCAGCCCCAGCATTTT
TRBJ2-2 | TRBV19 | NA | NA | CASSIDPGPGELFF | TGTGCCAGTAGTATAGACCCAGGGCCCGGGGAGCTGTTTTTT
TRBJ2-5 | TRBV4-1 | TRBD2 | NA | CASSQDPAGGPQETQYF | TGCGCCAGCAGCCAAGATCCAGCGGGGGGACCCCAAGAGACCCAGTACTTC
TRBJ1-2 | TRBV15 | NA | NA | CATSPRLGTVYGYTF | TGTGCCACCAGCCCCCGTCTCGGGACGGTGTATGGCTACACCTTC
TRBJ1-1 | TRBV3-1/TRBV3-2 | TRBD1 | NA | CASSSQGETEAFF | TGTGCCAGCAGCTCCCAGGGGGAAACTGAAGCTTTCTTT
TRBJ1-1 | TRBV11-2 | NA | NA | CASSLEVGYTEAFF | TGTGCCAGCAGCTTAGAGGTCGGGTACACTGAAGCTTTCTTT
TRBJ1-2 | TRBV3-1/TRBV3-2 | TRBD1 | NA | CASATGRVVTF | TGTGCCAGCGCGACAGGGCGAGTCGTCACCTTC